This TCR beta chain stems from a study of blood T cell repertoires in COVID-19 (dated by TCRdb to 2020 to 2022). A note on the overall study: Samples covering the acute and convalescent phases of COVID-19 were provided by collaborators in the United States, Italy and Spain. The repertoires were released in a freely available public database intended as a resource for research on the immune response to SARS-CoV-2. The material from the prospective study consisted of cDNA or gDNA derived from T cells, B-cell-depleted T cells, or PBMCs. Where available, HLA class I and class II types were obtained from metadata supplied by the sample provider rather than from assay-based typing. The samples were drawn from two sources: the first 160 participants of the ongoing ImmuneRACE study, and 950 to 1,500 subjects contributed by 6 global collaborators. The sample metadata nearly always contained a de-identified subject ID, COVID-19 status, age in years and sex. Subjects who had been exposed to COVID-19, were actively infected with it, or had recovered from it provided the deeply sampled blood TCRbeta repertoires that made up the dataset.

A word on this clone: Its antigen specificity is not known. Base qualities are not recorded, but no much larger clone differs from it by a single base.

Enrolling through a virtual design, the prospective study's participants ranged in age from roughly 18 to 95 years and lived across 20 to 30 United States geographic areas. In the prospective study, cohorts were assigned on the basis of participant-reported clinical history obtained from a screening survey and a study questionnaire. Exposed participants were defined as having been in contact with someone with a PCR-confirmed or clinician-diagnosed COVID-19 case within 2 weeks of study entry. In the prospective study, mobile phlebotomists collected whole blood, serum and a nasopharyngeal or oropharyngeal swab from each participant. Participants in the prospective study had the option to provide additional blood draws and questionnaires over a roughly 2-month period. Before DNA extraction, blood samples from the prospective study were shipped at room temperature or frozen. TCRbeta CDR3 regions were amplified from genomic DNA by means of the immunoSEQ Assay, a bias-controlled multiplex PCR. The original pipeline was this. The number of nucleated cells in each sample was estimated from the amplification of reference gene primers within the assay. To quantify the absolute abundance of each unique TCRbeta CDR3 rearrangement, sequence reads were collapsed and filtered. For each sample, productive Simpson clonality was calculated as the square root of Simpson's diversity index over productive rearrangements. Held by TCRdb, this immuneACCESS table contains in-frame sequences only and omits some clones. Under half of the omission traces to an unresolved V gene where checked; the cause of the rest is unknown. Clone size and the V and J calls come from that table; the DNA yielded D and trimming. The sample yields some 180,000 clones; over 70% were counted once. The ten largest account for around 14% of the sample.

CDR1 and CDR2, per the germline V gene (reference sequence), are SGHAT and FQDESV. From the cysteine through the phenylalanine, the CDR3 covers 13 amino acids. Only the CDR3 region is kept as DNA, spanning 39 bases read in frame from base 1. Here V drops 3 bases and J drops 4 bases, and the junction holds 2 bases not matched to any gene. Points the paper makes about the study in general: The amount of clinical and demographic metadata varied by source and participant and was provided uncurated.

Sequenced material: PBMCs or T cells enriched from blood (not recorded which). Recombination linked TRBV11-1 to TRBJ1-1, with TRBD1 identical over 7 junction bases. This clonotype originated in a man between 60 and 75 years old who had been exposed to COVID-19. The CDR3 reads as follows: CASSLDRLTEAFF. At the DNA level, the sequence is TGTGCCAGCAGCTTGGACAGGCTCACTGAAGCTTTCTTT. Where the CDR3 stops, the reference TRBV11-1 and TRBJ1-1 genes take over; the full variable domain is EAEVAQSPRYKITEKSQAVAFWCDPISGHATLYWYRQILGQGPELLVQFQDESVVDDSQLPKDRFSAERLKGVDSTLKIQPAELGDSAMYLCASSLDRLTEAFFGQGTRLTVV.